Sequencing of this T cell receptor (beta chain) was carried out in a study of Graves' ophthalmopathy and Graves' hyperthyroidism. Study-wide results and limits: Forecasting of ophthalmopathy progression by the model achieved less than 71% sensitivity and roughly 78% specificity.

Amplification of TCR beta CDR3 regions used RNA transcripts. The library came from an HTBI-primed first-round RT-PCR and a second-round multiplex PCR. MiXCR was run by TCRdb on the multiplex PCR reads, yielding one entry per CDR3 protein. This table holds hundreds of thousands of distinct CDR3 sequences, about 38% found once. Germline CDR1 LGHDT, CDR2 YNNKEL (reference sequence). The CDR3 is 15 amino acids. With V trimmed by 1 base and J by 8 bases, 10 bases remained unmatched. The starting material, roughly 9.7 ml of fresh peripheral blood, provided the PBMCs. For this clonotype: The antigen remains unidentified.

This sequence joins TRBV3-1 and TRBJ1-2, with 7 bases fitting TRBD1. The source of this sequence is an adult man with Graves' ophthalmopathy. Material: peripheral blood. Written as DNA, the CDR3 is TGTGCCAGCAGCCAAGGTCGGGGACAGATGAGCGGCTACACCTTC. It translates to CASSQGRGQMSGYTF.